Listed below are T cell receptor beta chains from one sample, sequenced in a study of T cell responses to AZD1222 COVID-19 vaccine. Profiling relied on immunoSEQ multiplex PCR, and the TCRdb table lists in-frame clones only, not all of them. The data show 85,000 to 90,000 clones, about 89% seen once. The material was peripheral blood, obtained 28 days after the second AZD1222 dose. The receptors here all came from an adult who received the AZD1222 COVID-19 vaccine. Both conserved end residues are part of each CDR3. The D gene is left open where the match is weak. Some rows mark clone size as missing; the rest say once, few, many or name a class of expanded clone.

J,D,size,V,DNA,CDR3
TRBJ2-7,.,.,TRBV7-9,TGTGCCAGCAGCTTCGGACGGAGCTACGAGCAGTACTTC,CASSFGRSYEQYF
TRBJ1-1,.,.,TRBV3-1/TRBV3-2,TGTGCCAGCAGCTCTTTTGGGGGGGGGTTCACTGAAGCTTTCTTT,CASSSFGGGFTEAFF
TRBJ2-7,.,few,TRBV7-6,TGTGCCAGCAGCCCCAATATCGAGGTCTCCTACGAGCAGTACTTC,CASSPNIEVSYEQYF
TRBJ1-1,TRBD1,.,TRBV19,TGTGCCAGTAGTATGGACAGGGGCAACACTGAAGCTTTCTTT,CASSMDRGNTEAFF
TRBJ1-4,.,.,TRBV6-5,TGTGCCAGCAGTCGACCCCCTAATGAAAAACTGTTTTTT,CASSRPPNEKLFF
TRBJ2-6,.,.,TRBV2,TGTGCCAGCAGCCGGATCTCTGGGGCCAACGTCCTGACTTTC,CASSRISGANVLTF
TRBJ1-5,.,once,TRBV2,TGTGCCAGCAAAGGCTTGCAGGGTCAGCCCCAGCATTTT,CASKGLQGQPQHF
TRBJ1-1,.,.,TRBV5-1,TGCGCCAGCAATGGAGCTACTGAAGCTTTCTTT,CASNGATEAFF
TRBJ2-7,.,.,TRBV20-1,TGCAGTGCTAGAGGGGGTACCGAGCAGTACTTC,CSARGGTEQYF
TRBJ1-1,TRBD1,.,TRBV23-1,TGCGCCAGCAGTCAATCCCGGGACAGTTCATCGAACACTGAAGCTTTCTTT,CASSQSRDSSSNTEAFF
TRBJ1-1,TRBD1,.,TRBV19,TGTGCCAGTAGTCCCGGGACAGGGGGCGTGGAAGCTTTCTTT,CASSPGTGGVEAFF
TRBJ1-2,TRBD1,.,TRBV11-2,TGTGCCAGCAGCCCCCAGACAGGGGGCTTCTATGGCTACACCTTC,CASSPQTGGFYGYTF
TRBJ2-6,.,.,TRBV7-2,TGTGCCAGCAGCTTAGTGTCGTCCCCTGGGGCCAACGTCCTGACTTTC,CASSLVSSPGANVLTF
TRBJ1-6,TRBD1,.,TRBV6-5,TGTGCCAGCAGACCGGGACAGGGGGCATTGGCACCCCTCCACTTT,CASRPGQGALAPLHF
TRBJ2-7,TRBD2,.,TRBV30,TGTGCCTGGAGCGCGGGGGGGGCCTACGAGCAGTACTTC,CAWSAGGAYEQYF
TRBJ2-7,TRBD1,.,TRBV27,TGTGCCAGCAGGAAGACGGGACAGGGTTACGAGCAGTACTTC,CASRKTGQGYEQYF
TRBJ1-2,TRBD1,.,TRBV7-3,TGTGCCAGCAGCTCTCACGGTGGGACAGCCTATGGCTACACCTTC,CASSSHGGTAYGYTF
TRBJ1-4,.,.,TRBV19,TGTGCCAGTAGTATTGAGGGGCACTATGGTGAAAAACTGTTTTTT,CASSIEGHYGEKLFF
TRBJ1-2,TRBD1,.,TRBV18,TGTGCCAGCTCGCCAGGGGGGTACTATGGCTACACCTTC,CASSPGGYYGYTF
TRBJ1-3,.,.,TRBV6-1,TGTGCCAGCAGTGTGGATCGACCGAGCTCTGGAAACACCATATATTTT,CASSVDRPSSGNTIYF
TRBJ1-1,.,.,TRBV9,TGTGCCAGCAGCCTCCTAGGGCAGGGGAACACTGAAGCTTTCTTT,CASSLLGQGNTEAFF
TRBJ1-5,TRBD1,.,TRBV7-2,TGTGCCAGCAGCCACCTCTCAGGGGGCATAGGAAATCAGCCCCAGCATTTT,CASSHLSGGIGNQPQHF
TRBJ2-1,TRBD2,.,TRBV10-3,TGTGCCATCAGTGGGACTAGCGGGGGGGCCTTCCATGAGCAGTTCTTC,CAISGTSGGAFHEQFF
TRBJ1-1,.,.,TRBV3-1/TRBV3-2,TGTGCCAGCAGCCTCCAAGCGACAGGAGGAACTGAAGCTTTCTTT,CASSLQATGGTEAFF
TRBJ1-4,TRBD1,.,TRBV4-1,TGCGCCAGCAGCCAGTCAGGGGGGAGACGTGAAAAACTGTTTTTT,CASSQSGGRREKLFF
TRBJ1-1,.,.,TRBV19,TGTGCCAGTAGTAGACCGCGGGACACTGAAGCTTTCTTT,CASSRPRDTEAFF
TRBJ1-4,TRBD1,.,TRBV5-1,TGCGCCAGCAGGACCGGGACAGGGCCTGAAAAACTGTTTTTT,CASRTGTGPEKLFF
TRBJ1-6,.,.,TRBV2,TGTGCCAGCAGGGACGGTGGGTTGTCTAATTCACCCCTCCACTTT,CASRDGGLSNSPLHF
TRBJ1-6,.,.,TRBV3-1/TRBV3-2,TGTGCCAGCAGCCAAGCAGGGGTCGCACCCCTCCACTTT,CASSQAGVAPLHF
TRBJ2-6,.,.,TRBV7-9,TGTGCCAGCAAATTTGGGGTGGCCGGGGCCAACGTCCTGACTTTC,CASKFGVAGANVLTF
TRBJ1-2,.,.,TRBV7-2,TGTGCCAGCAGCCTCGACAGAACACTCTATGGCTACACCTTC,CASSLDRTLYGYTF
TRBJ2-6,.,once,TRBV5-1,TGCGCCAGCAGCGGCGGGACCTTCTCTGGGGCCAACGTCCTGACTTTC,CASSGGTFSGANVLTF
TRBJ1-4,.,.,TRBV5-1,TGCGCCAGCAGGCCCATCCCAACTAATGAAAAACTGTTTTTT,CASRPIPTNEKLFF
TRBJ1-1,.,.,TRBV4-1,TGCGCCAGCAGCTCCAGGACAGAGAACACTGAAGCTTTCTTT,CASSSRTENTEAFF
TRBJ1-1,.,.,TRBV4-1,TGCGCCAGCAGTCAGGCTGCTGAAGCTTTCTTT,CASSQAAEAFF
TRBJ1-6,.,.,TRBV20-1,TGCAGTGCTAGTAGACAGGAAAGCGCACCCCTCCACTTT,CSASRQESAPLHF
TRBJ2-2,TRBD2,.,TRBV3-1/TRBV3-2,TGTGCCAGCAGCCAAGTGGTTTCGGTAGCGGGGGTGACCGGGGAGCTGTTTTTT,CASSQVVSVAGVTGELFF
TRBJ1-5,.,.,TRBV2,TGTGCCAGCAGCGTTGACAGAACAAATCAGCCCCAGCATTTT,CASSVDRTNQPQHF
TRBJ2-7,.,.,TRBV2,TGTGCCAGCAGTGAGGGACACCCAAGTAATGGGGAGCAGTACTTC,CASSEGHPSNGEQYF
TRBJ2-1,TRBD2,.,TRBV25-1,TGTGCCAGCCGACGACTTAGCGGGGGGGCCTATGAGCAGTTCTTC,CASRRLSGGAYEQFF
TRBJ1-1,.,.,TRBV5-1,TGCGCCAGCAGCTTAAGTAGTAGTGGCACTGAAGCTTTCTTT,CASSLSSSGTEAFF